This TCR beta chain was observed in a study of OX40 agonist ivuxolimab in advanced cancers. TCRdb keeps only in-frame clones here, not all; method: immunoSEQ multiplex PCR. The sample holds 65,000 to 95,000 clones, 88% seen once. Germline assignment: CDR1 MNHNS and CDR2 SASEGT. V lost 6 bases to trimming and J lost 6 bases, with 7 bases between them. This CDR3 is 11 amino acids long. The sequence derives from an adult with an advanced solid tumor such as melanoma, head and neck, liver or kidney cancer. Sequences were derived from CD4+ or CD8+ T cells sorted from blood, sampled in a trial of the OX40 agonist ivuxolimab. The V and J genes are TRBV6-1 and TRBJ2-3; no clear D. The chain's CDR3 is CASRSGDTQYF. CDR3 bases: TGTGCCAGCAGGAGTGGCGATACGCAGTATTTT.